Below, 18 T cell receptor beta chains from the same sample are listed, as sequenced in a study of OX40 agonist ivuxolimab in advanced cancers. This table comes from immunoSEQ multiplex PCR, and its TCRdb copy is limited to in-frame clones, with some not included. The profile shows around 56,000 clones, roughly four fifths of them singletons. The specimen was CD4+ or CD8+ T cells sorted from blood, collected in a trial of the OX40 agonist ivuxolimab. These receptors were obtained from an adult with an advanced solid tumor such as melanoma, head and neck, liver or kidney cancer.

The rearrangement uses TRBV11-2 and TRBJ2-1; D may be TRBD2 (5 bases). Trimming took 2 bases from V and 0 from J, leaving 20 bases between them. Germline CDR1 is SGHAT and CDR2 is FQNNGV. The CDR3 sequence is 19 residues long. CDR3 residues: CASSLRAIVGGSSYNEQFF. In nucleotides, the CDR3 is TGTGCCAGCAGCTTACGGGCCATCGTCGGTGGGAGCTCCTACAATGAGCAGTTCTTC.

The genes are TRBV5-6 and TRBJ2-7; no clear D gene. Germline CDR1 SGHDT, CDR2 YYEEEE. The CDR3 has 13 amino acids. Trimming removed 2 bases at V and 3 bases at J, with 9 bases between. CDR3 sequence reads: CASSFDSYYEQYF. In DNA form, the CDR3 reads TGTGCCAGCAGCTTTGATAGCTACTACGAGCAGTACTTC.

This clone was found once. The CDR3 DNA reads as TGTGCCAGCAGCGTAGGCGTGTTGAACACCGGGGAGCTGTTTTTT. Amino acids: CASSVGVLNTGELFF. The J gene is TRBJ2-2, the V gene TRBV9; D remains unclear. There are 15 residues in the CDR3. Trimming left V 0 bases short and J 1 base short, with 7 bases between. Germline V gene sequence: CDR1 SGDLS, CDR2 YYNGEE.

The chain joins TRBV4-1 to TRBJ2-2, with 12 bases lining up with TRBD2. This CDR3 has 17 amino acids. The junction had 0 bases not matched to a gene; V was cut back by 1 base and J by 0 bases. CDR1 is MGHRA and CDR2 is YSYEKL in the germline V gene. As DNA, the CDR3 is TGCGCCAGCAGCCAAGGGACTAGCGGGGCGAACACCGGGGAGCTGTTTTTT. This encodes CASSQGTSGANTGELFF.

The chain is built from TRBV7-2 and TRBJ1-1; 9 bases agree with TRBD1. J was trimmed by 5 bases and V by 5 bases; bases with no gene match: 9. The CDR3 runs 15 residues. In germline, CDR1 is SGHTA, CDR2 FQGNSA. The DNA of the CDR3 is TGTGCCAGCAGCCCGCTGGGACAGGGAAGGACTGAAGCTTTCTTT. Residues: CASSPLGQGRTEAFF.

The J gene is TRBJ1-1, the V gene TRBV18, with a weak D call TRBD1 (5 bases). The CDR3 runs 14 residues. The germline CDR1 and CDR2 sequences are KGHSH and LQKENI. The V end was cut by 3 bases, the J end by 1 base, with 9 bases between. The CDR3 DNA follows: TGTGCCAGCTCACCGCAGGGAGGGAACACTGAAGCTTTCTTT. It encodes CASSPQGGNTEAFF. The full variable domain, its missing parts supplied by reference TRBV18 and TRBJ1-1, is NAGVMQNPRHLVRRRGQEARLRCSPMKGHSHVYWYRQLPEEGLKFMVYLQKENIIDESGMPKERFSAEFPKEGPSILRIQQVVRGDSAAYFCASSPQGGNTEAFFGQGTRLTVV.

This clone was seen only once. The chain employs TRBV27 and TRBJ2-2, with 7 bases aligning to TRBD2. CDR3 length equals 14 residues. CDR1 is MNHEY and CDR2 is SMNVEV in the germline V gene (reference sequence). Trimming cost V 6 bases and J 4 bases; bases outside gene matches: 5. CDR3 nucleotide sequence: TGTGCCAGCAGCCCCGGGGGGTTCACCGGGGAGCTGTTTTTT. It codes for CASSPGGFTGELFF.

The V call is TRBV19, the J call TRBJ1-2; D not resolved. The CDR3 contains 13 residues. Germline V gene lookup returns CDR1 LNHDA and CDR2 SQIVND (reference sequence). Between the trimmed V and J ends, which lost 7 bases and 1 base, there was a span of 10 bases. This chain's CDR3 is CASNLVGNYGYTF. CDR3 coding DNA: TGTGCCAGTAACCTCGTCGGTAACTATGGCTACACCTTC.

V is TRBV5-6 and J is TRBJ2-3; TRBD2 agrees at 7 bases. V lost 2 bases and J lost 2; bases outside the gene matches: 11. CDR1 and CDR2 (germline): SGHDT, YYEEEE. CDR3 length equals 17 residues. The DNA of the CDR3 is TGTGCCAGCAGCTTTAACCCCGAGCGGGGATACACAGATACGCAGTATTTT. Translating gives CASSFNPERGYTDTQYF.

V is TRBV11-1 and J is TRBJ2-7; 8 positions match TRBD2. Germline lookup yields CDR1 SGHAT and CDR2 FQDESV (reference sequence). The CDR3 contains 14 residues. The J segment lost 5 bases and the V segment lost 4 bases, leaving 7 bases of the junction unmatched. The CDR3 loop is CASSSSGSPDEQYF. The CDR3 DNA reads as TGTGCCAGCAGCTCAAGCGGGAGTCCCGACGAGCAGTACTTC. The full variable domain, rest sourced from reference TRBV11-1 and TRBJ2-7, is EAEVAQSPRYKITEKSQAVAFWCDPISGHATLYWYRQILGQGPELLVQFQDESVVDDSQLPKDRFSAERLKGVDSTLKIQPAELGDSAMYLCASSSSGSPDEQYFGPGTRLTVT.

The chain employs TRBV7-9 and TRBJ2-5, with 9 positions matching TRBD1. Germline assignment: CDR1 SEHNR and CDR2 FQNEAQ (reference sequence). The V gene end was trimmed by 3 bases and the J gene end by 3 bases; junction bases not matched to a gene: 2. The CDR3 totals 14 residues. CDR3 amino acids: CASSLGQGKETQYF. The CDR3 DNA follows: TGTGCCAGCAGCTTGGGACAGGGTAAAGAGACCCAGTACTTC.

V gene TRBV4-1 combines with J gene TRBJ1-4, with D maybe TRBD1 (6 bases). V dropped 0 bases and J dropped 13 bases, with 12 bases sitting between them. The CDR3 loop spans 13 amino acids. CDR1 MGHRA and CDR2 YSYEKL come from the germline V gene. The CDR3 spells CASSQDTSRGLFF. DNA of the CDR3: TGCGCCAGCAGCCAAGATACGTCCAGGGGACTGTTTTTT.

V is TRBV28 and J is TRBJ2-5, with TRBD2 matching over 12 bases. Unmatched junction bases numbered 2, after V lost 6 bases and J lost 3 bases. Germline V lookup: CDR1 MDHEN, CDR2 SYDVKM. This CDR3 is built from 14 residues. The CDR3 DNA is TGTGCCAGCAGGCGACTAGCGGGGGAAGAGACCCAGTACTTC. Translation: CASRRLAGEETQYF.

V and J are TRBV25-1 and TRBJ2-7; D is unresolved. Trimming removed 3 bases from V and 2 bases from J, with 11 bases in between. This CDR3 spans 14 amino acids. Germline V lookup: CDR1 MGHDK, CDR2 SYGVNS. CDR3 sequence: CASSDPVVPYEQYF. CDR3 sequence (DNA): TGTGCCAGCAGTGACCCAGTAGTACCCTACGAGCAGTACTTC.

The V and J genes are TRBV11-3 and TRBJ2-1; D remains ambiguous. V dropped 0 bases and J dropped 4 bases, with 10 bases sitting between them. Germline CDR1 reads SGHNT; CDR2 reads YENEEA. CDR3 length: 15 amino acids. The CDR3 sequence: CASSLEGASYNEQFF. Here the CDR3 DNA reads TGTGCCAGCAGCTTAGAGGGTGCTTCATACAATGAGCAGTTCTTC.

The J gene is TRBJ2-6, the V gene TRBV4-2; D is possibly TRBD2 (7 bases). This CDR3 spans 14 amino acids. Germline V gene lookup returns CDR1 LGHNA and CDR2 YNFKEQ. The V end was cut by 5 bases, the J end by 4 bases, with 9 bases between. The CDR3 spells CASSGGAGANVLTF. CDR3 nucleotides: TGTGCCAGCAGCGGGGGGGCCGGGGCCAACGTCCTGACTTTC.

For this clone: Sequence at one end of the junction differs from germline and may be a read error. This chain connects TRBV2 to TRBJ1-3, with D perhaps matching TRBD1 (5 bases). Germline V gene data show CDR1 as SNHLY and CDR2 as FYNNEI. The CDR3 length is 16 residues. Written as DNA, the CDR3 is TGTGCCAGCAGCGAAGATGAGGGGATCTCTGGAAACACCATATATTTT. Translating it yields CASSEDEGISGNTIYF.

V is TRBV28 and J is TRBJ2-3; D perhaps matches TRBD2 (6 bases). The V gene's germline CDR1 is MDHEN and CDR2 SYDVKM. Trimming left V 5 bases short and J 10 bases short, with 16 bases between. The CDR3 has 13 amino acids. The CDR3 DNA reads TGTGCCAGCAGTACCGGGACTTTAGGTGCGCAGTATTTT. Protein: CASSTGTLGAQYF.